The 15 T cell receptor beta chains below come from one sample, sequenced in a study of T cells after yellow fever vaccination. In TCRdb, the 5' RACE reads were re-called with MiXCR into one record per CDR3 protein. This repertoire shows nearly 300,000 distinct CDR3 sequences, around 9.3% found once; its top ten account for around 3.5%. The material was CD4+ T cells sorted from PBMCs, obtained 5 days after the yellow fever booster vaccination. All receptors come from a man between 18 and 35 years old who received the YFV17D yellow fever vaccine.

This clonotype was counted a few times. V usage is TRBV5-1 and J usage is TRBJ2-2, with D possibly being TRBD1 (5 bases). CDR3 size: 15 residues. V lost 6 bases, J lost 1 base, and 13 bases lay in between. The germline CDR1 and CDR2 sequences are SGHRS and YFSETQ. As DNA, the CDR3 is TGCGCCAGCATGACGGACAATCTGAACACCGGGGAGCTGTTTTTT. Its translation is CASMTDNLNTGELFF.

The CDR3 reads CASSLDSGLEGDTQYF. The DNA of the CDR3 is TGTGCCAGCAGCTTGGATTCGGGACTAGAGGGAGATACGCAGTATTTT. The chain uses TRBV5-4 and TRBJ2-3; 8 bases are shared with TRBD2. The CDR3 length is 16 residues. V was pared by 0 bases and J by 5 bases, with 8 bases of the junction left unmatched. In germline, CDR1 is SGHNT, CDR2 YYREEE (reference sequence).

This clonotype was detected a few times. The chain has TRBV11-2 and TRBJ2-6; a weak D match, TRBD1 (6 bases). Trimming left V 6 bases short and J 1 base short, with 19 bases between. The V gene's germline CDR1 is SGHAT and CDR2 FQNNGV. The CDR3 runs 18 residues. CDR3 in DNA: TGTGCCAGCAGGAGAGGTCCAGGGACACTTTCTGGGGCCAACGTCCTGACTTTC. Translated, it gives CASRRGPGTLSGANVLTF.

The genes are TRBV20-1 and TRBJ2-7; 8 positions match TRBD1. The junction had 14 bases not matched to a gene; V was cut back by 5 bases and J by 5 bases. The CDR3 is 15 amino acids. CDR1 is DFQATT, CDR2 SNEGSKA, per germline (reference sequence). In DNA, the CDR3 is TGCAGTGCTTTTCCGGGGCAGGGGGCGTCGAACGAGCAGTACTTC. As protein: CSAFPGQGASNEQYF.

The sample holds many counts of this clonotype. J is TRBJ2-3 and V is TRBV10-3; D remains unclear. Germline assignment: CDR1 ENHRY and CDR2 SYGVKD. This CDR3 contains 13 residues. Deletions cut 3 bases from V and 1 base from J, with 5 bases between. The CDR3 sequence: CAISDRGTDTQYF. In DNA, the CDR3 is TGTGCCATCAGTGATAGGGGCACAGATACGCAGTATTTT.

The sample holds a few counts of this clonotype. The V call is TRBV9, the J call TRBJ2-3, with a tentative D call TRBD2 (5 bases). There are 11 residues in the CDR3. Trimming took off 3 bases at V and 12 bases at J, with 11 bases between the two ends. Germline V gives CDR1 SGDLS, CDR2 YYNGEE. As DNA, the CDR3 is TGTGCCAGCAGCGACCGAGGGTCTCAGTATTTT. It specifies CASSDRGSQYF. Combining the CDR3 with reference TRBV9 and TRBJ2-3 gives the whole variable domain DSGVTQTPKHLITATGQRVTLRCSPRSGDLSVYWYQQSLDQGLQFLIQYYNGEERAKGNILERFSAQQFPDLHSELNLSSLELGDSALYFCASSDRGSQYFGPGTRLTVL.

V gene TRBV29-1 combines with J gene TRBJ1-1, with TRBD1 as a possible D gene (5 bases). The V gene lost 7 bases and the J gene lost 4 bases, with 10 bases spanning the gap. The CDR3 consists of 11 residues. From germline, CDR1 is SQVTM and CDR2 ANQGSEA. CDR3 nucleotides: TGCAGCGCCAGGGTAAGCACTGAAGCTTTCTTT. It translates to CSARVSTEAFF.

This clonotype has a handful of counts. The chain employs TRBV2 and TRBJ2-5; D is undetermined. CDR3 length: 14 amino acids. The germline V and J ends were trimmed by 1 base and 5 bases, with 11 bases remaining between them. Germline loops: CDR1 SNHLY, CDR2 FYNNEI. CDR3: CASSEVAGRETQYF. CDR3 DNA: TGTGCCAGCAGTGAAGTGGCAGGACGGGAGACCCAGTACTTC.

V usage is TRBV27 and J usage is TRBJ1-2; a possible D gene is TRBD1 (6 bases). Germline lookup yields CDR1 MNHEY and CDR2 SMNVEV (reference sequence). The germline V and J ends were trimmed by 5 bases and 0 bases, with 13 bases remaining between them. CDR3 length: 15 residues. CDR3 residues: CASSPTGAPNYGYTF. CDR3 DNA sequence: TGTGCCAGCAGTCCTACGGGGGCCCCTAACTATGGCTACACCTTC.

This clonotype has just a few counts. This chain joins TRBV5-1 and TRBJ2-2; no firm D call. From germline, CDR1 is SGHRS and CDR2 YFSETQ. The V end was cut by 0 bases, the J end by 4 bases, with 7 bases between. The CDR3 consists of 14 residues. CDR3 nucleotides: TGCGCCAGCAGCTTGGGCAGCTCCACCGGGGAGCTGTTTTTT. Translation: CASSLGSSTGELFF.

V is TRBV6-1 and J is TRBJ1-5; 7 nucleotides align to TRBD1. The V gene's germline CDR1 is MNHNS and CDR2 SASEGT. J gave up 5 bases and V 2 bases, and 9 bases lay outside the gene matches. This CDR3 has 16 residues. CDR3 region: CASSELWTGGDQPQHF. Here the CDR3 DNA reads TGTGCCAGCAGTGAACTTTGGACAGGTGGCGATCAGCCCCAGCATTTT.

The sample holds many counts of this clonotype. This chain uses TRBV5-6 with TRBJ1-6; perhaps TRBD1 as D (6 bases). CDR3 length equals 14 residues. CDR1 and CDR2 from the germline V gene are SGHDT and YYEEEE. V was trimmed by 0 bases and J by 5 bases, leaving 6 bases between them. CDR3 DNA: TGTGCCAGCAGCTTGGGACAGGATAATTCACCCCTCCACTTT. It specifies CASSLGQDNSPLHF.

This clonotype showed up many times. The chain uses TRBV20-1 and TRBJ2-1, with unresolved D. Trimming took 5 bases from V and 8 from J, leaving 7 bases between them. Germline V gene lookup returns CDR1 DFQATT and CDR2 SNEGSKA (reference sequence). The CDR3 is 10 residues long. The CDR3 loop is CSALMHEQFF. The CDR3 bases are TGCAGTGCTCTCATGCATGAGCAGTTCTTC.

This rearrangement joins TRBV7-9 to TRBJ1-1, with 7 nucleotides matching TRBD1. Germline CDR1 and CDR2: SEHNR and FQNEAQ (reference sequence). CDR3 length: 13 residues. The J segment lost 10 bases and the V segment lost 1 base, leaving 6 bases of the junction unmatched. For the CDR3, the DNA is TGTGCCAGCAGCTTAGAAGGGGGCGCGGGAGCTTTCTTT. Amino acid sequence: CASSLEGGAGAFF.

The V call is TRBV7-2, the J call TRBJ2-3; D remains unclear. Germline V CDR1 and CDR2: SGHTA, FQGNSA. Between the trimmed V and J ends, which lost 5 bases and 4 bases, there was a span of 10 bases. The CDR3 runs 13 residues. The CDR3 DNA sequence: TGTGCCAGCAGCGCCGGATTCCCAGATACGCAGTATTTT. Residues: CASSAGFPDTQYF.